The 28 T cell receptor beta chains in this list originate from one sample, sequenced in a study of human T cells and chemical hapten exposure. Time point described: pre-sensitization, week 0. Treatment specified: therapeutic diphenylcyclopropenone sensitization with weekly scalp DPC. A single record per CDR3 protein comes from TCRdb applying MiXCR to the RACE reads. The table includes 270,000 or so distinct CDR3 sequences, roughly 7.7% detected once. Sequencing was performed on whole blood, taken in connection with sensitization to the hapten diphenylcyclopropenone (DPC). These receptors originate from a man aged 18 to 30 with alopecia areata. Some clones in this sample may be carry-over from other donors' samples.

This clonotype was seen repeatedly, ten times or more. The chain is built from TRBV29-1 and TRBJ1-1; a weak D match, TRBD1 (5 bases). The V end lost 4 bases, the J end lost 5 bases, and 11 bases lay between the germline ends. The CDR3 covers 12 residues. Germline V gene sequence: CDR1 SQVTM, CDR2 ANQGSEA. The CDR3 coding sequence is TGCAGCGTTGGCACAGGAGGGACTGAAGCTTTCTTT. As protein: CSVGTGGTEAFF.

The rearrangement links TRBV3-1 to TRBJ2-3; D unclear. CDR1 and CDR2 (germline): LGHDT, YNNKEL (reference sequence). The V gene lost 2 bases and the J gene lost 4 bases, with 7 bases spanning the gap. The CDR3 sequence is 13 residues long. In nucleotides, the CDR3 is TGTGCCAGCAGCCAAACCGCGTCAGATACGCAGTATTTT. Amino acids: CASSQTASDTQYF.

The chain employs TRBV6-6 and TRBJ1-4; no definite D call. V lost 0 bases and J 11 bases, leaving 10 bases between the germline ends. CDR1 is MNHNY, CDR2 SVGAGI, per germline (reference sequence). This CDR3 comprises 13 residues. The CDR3 DNA is TGTGCCAGCAGTTACTCTATCCCGGGGAAACTGTTTTTT. It translates to CASSYSIPGKLFF.

In regard to this clonotype: This could be a read error, since a much larger clone is one nucleotide away. Since the CDR3 does not end with the conserved phenylalanine or tryptophan, this likely comes from a read error. This CDR3 reads CASSLDGAGTEAFL. DNA for the CDR3: TGCGCCAGCAGCTTGGATGGGGCGGGCACTGAAGCTTTCTTA. This sequence joins TRBV5-1 and TRBJ1-1, with D perhaps TRBD1 (5 bases). The V end was cut by 0 bases, the J end by 4 bases, with 10 bases between. CDR1 is SGHRS and CDR2 is YFSETQ in the germline V gene. There are 14 residues in the CDR3.

This clonotype was counted at least ten times. The V call is TRBV4-2, the J call TRBJ1-5; TRBD1 matches at 7 bases. The V and J ends lost 3 bases and 2 bases, in that order; junction bases with no gene match: 10. Germline V gene data show CDR1 as LGHNA and CDR2 as YNFKEQ. The CDR3 extends over 17 amino acids. Here the CDR3 reads CASSQDMNRGRNQPQHF. DNA of the CDR3: TGTGCCAGCAGCCAGGATATGAACAGGGGCCGCAATCAGCCCCAGCATTTT.

V is TRBV6-5 and J is TRBJ1-3, with D hard to call. The CDR3 consists of 17 residues. Looked up from germline, CDR1 is MNHEY and CDR2 is SVGAGI. V was trimmed by 5 bases and J by 0 bases, leaving 17 bases between them. In DNA form, the CDR3 reads TGTGCCAGCAGTACCGTAGGGCGGTCGAGCTCTGGAAACACCATATATTTT. Amino acids: CASSTVGRSSSGNTIYF.

Only a few counts were recorded for this clonotype. V is TRBV4-2 and J is TRBJ1-5, with D possibly TRBD1 on 5 matching bases. Looked up from germline, CDR1 is LGHNA and CDR2 is YNFKEQ. The CDR3 is 14 residues long. The V end lost 0 bases, the J end lost 6 bases, and 9 bases lay between the germline ends. The chain's CDR3 is CASSQDIRAQPQHF. CDR3 nucleotides: TGTGCCAGCAGCCAAGATATCAGGGCTCAGCCCCAGCATTTT.

CDR3 residues: CSVEAERGGSLSDTQYF. In DNA, the CDR3 is TGCAGCGTTGAAGCGGAGCGGGGGGGCAGTCTTTCAGATACGCAGTATTTT. This chain uses TRBV29-1 with TRBJ2-3; 10 nucleotides align to TRBD2. Per the germline V gene, CDR1 is SQVTM and CDR2 is ANQGSEA. This CDR3 contains 17 residues. V dropped 1 base and J dropped 4; count of bases not matched to a gene: 11.

The chain is built from TRBV4-3 and TRBJ2-3; the D gene is possibly TRBD1 (5 bases). CDR3 length: 15 amino acids. CDR1 LGHNA and CDR2 YSLEER come from the germline V gene. V lost 0 bases to trimming and J lost 4 bases, with 11 bases between them. For the CDR3, the DNA is TGCGCCAGCAGCCAAGATTCAGGGAACCCAGATACGCAGTATTTT. Translation: CASSQDSGNPDTQYF.

J is TRBJ2-2 and V is TRBV3-1, with TRBD2 as a possible D gene (6 bases). The CDR3 extends over 16 amino acids. CDR1 and CDR2 (germline): LGHDT, YNNKEL (reference sequence). V lost 4 bases and J lost 0, with 12 bases in between. CDR3 amino acids: CASSRGGDPNTGELFF. The CDR3 nucleotides are TGTGCCAGCAGCCGCGGAGGGGACCCGAACACCGGGGAGCTGTTTTTT.

The V call is TRBV10-3, the J call TRBJ1-2, with TRBD1 matching 7 bases. Per the germline V gene, CDR1 is ENHRY and CDR2 is SYGVKD. Trimming at V came to 5 bases and at J to 4 bases, leaving 10 bases not matched to a gene. The CDR3 length is 15 residues. CDR3 region: CAISPSGQTFYGYTF. The CDR3 nucleotides read TGTGCCATCAGTCCTTCGGGACAGACCTTCTATGGCTACACCTTC.

This clonotype came up a few times. The V and J genes are TRBV6-5 and TRBJ1-1; 7 positions agree with TRBD1. V shed 0 bases and J 0 bases; nucleotides not matched to a gene: 7. This CDR3 region has 17 residues. Germline V gives CDR1 MNHEY, CDR2 SVGAGI. CDR3 amino acids: CASSYSIGGLMNTEAFF. CDR3 DNA sequence: TGTGCCAGCAGTTACTCGATAGGGGGCTTAATGAACACTGAAGCTTTCTTT.

Many counts were recorded for this clonotype. CDR3 nucleotide sequence: TGCGCCAGCAGCCAATCTAAGGCCGAGGAGACCCAGTACTTC. Protein product: CASSQSKAEETQYF. The chain combines TRBV4-1 with TRBJ2-5; D unresolved. Germline-derived CDR1 and CDR2 are MGHRA and YSYEKL. V lost 2 bases and J lost 5, with 12 bases in between. The CDR3 consists of 14 residues.

Only a few counts were recorded for this clonotype. V and J are TRBV7-3 and TRBJ1-6; possibly TRBD1 for D (5 bases). The CDR3 length is 15 residues. The ends were cut back, 3 bases at V and 12 bases at J, with 18 bases in the middle. Germline assignment: CDR1 SGHTA and CDR2 FQGTGA. The CDR3 reads CASSLGHSDELPLHF. The CDR3 bases are TGTGCCAGCAGCTTGGGGCACAGTGATGAATTACCCCTCCACTTT.

The chain recombines TRBV11-1 with TRBJ2-5, with 13 bases that match TRBD2. Germline loops: CDR1 SGHAT, CDR2 FQDESV (reference sequence). The V gene end was trimmed by 6 bases and the J gene end by 5 bases; junction bases not matched to a gene: 9. The CDR3 spans 16 residues. Here the CDR3 DNA reads TGTGCCAGCAGGCCGCGGACTAGCGGGGGACGGGAGACCCAGTACTTC. This translates into CASRPRTSGGRETQYF.

Ten or more counts support this clonotype. The CDR3 protein is CASSLTGGRDGYTF. The CDR3 DNA is TGCGCCAGCAGCTTGACAGGGGGCCGCGATGGCTACACCTTC. This chain joins TRBV5-1 and TRBJ1-2, with 9 bases lining up with TRBD1. This CDR3 is 14 amino acids long. In germline, CDR1 is SGHRS, CDR2 YFSETQ. J gave up 6 bases and V 1 base, and 4 bases lay outside the gene matches.

This clonotype was seen at least ten times. V gene TRBV6-2 or TRBV6-3 combines with J gene TRBJ2-5; D not certain. V was cut by 7 bases and J by 4 bases, with 13 bases left in between. Germline lookup yields CDR1 MNHEY and CDR2 SVGEGT. The CDR3 runs to 13 residues. CDR3 residues: CASTLAYGETQYF. CDR3 coding DNA: TGTGCCAGCACCTTAGCTTACGGAGAGACCCAGTACTTC.

This clonotype came up many times. The chain is built from TRBV4-1 and TRBJ2-5, with 7 bases identical to TRBD1. In germline, CDR1 is MGHRA, CDR2 YSYEKL. Trimming removed 3 bases from V and 4 bases from J; junction bases left unmatched: 8. CDR3 size: 15 residues. CDR3 protein: CASSHDRDRAETQYF. Here the CDR3 DNA reads TGCGCCAGCAGCCATGATAGAGACAGGGCAGAGACCCAGTACTTC.

The CDR3 DNA follows: TGTGCCAGTAGTCCCTGGGACGGTAGCAATCAGCCCCAGCATTTT. This gives the protein CASSPWDGSNQPQHF. V and J are TRBV19 and TRBJ1-5, with D possibly TRBD1 on 5 matching bases. CDR1 and CDR2 from the germline V gene are LNHDA and SQIVND (reference sequence). CDR3 size: 15 residues. Trimming took off 5 bases at V and 0 bases at J, with 11 bases between the two ends.

The chain links TRBV2 to TRBJ1-1, with a tentative D call TRBD1 (5 bases). The germline gives CDR1 SNHLY, CDR2 FYNNEI. Deletions cut 7 bases from V and 5 bases from J, with 14 bases between. The CDR3 length is 13 residues. DNA of the CDR3: TGTGCCAGCACCGGCAGGGAGGCTACTGAAGCTTTCTTT. Translated, it gives CASTGREATEAFF.

Only a few counts were recorded for this clonotype. The CDR3 DNA is TGTGCCAGCAGTTTATCAGACAGGCCAGCCTACGAGCAGTACTTC. Translated: CASSLSDRPAYEQYF. The gene calls are TRBV28 and TRBJ2-7, with a weak D call TRBD1 (6 bases). Germline assignment: CDR1 MDHEN and CDR2 SYDVKM. CDR3 length: 15 residues. V lost 1 base and J lost 2, with 12 bases in between.

This clonotype was observed a handful of times. This chain joins TRBV18 and TRBJ1-1; D perhaps matches TRBD1 (6 bases). The CDR3 length is 16 residues. V was clipped by 3 bases and J by 0 bases, with 14 bases between them. Germline V CDR1 and CDR2: KGHSH, LQKENI. CDR3 residues: CASSPAGAPVNTEAFF. CDR3 nucleotide sequence: TGTGCCAGCTCACCCGCAGGGGCACCCGTGAACACTGAAGCTTTCTTT. Using reference TRBV18 and TRBJ1-1 for the parts outside the CDR3, the full variable domain is NAGVMQNPRHLVRRRGQEARLRCSPMKGHSHVYWYRQLPEEGLKFMVYLQKENIIDESGMPKERFSAEFPKEGPSILRIQQVVRGDSAAYFCASSPAGAPVNTEAFFGQGTRLTVV.

The chain employs TRBV5-5 and TRBJ1-6; the D is unclear. The CDR3 totals 15 residues. V was shortened by 3 bases and J by 5 bases, with 12 bases between the two germline ends. Germline V gene data show CDR1 as SGHKS and CDR2 as YYEKEE (reference sequence). The CDR3 is CASSSRVWDNSPLHF. The CDR3 DNA reads as TGTGCCAGCAGCTCTCGGGTGTGGGATAATTCACCCCTCCACTTT.

This chain links TRBV4-2 with TRBJ1-4, with D maybe TRBD1 (6 bases). V was shortened by 4 bases and J by 7 bases, with 13 bases between the two germline ends. Germline V gene sequence: CDR1 LGHNA, CDR2 YNFKEQ. This CDR3 has 14 amino acids. CDR3 residues: CASSPGEGGEKLFF. As DNA, the CDR3 is TGTGCCAGCAGCCCAGGGGAGGGTGGTGAAAAACTGTTTTTT.

This clonotype occurred many times. The rearrangement joins TRBV10-3 to TRBJ1-5, with 8 bases that match TRBD1. V was clipped by 10 bases and J by 4 bases; unmatched bases: 9. The germline V gene encodes CDR1 ENHRY and CDR2 SYGVKD. The CDR3 runs 14 residues. The CDR3 region has the DNA TGTGCCACCAATCCGGGACAGGCAAATCAGCCCCAGCATTTT. This codes for CATNPGQANQPQHF.

This clonotype showed up many times. The V call is TRBV20-1, the J call TRBJ1-4; D is unresolved. Germline values: CDR1 DFQATT, CDR2 SNEGSKA (reference sequence). V was trimmed by 5 bases and J by 8 bases, leaving 15 bases between them. This CDR3 is built from 13 residues. The chain's CDR3 is CSASISGREKLFF. DNA of the CDR3: TGCAGTGCTTCTATAAGTGGACGCGAAAAACTGTTTTTT.

A few counts support this clonotype. The chain links TRBV6-2 or TRBV6-3 to TRBJ1-1; D is possibly TRBD1 (5 bases). The CDR3 length is 15 residues. V lost 11 bases, J lost 1 base, and 20 bases lay in between. The germline V gene has CDR1 MNHEY and CDR2 SVGEGT. CDR3 sequence reads: CASGEARVWNTEAFF. The CDR3 DNA sequence: TGTGCCTCTGGGGAGGCCAGGGTATGGAACACTGAAGCTTTCTTT.

J is TRBJ1-2 and V is TRBV14; TRBD1 agrees at 7 bases. CDR1 and CDR2 (germline): SGHDN, FVKESK. The V gene end was trimmed by 4 bases and the J gene end by 4 bases; junction bases not matched to a gene: 6. CDR3 length: 14 amino acids. The CDR3: CASSPSGTAYGYTF. CDR3 coding DNA: TGTGCCAGCAGCCCCTCCGGGACAGCCTATGGCTACACCTTC.